A selection of T cell receptor beta chains follows, all from one sample in a study of early T cells in non-severe SARS-CoV-2 infection. From the 5' RACE reads, TCRdb called clonotypes with MiXCR, one entry per CDR3 protein. The profile shows about 110,000 distinct CDR3 sequences, over 8.5% of them singletons. Sequenced: whole blood. The receptors come from an adult who was a healthcare worker with PCR-confirmed SARS-CoV-2 infection or an uninfected control (not recorded which). Both conserved end residues are part of each CDR3. D genes are given only for firm matches. The size entry is marked missing in some rows and otherwise reads once, few, many or a size class.

d_call,cdr3_length,clone_size,j_call,v_call,cdr3_nt,cdr3_aa
TRBD2,15,many,TRBJ2-2,TRBV3-1,TGTGCCAGCAGCCCCTCTAGCGGGGCCCCCGGGGAGCTGTTTTTT,CASSPSSGAPGELFF
NA,13,NA,TRBJ1-6,TRBV20-1,TGCAGTGCTACCGACACCTATAATTCACCCCTCCACTTT,CSATDTYNSPLHF
NA,12,many,TRBJ1-1,TRBV10-3,TGTGCCATCAGGCAGGGGAACACTGAAGCTTTCTTT,CAIRQGNTEAFF
NA,13,NA,TRBJ1-1,TRBV30,TGTGCCTGGACGGCGGAAGGGAGGGGTGAAGCTTTCTTT,CAWTAEGRGEAFF
NA,15,NA,TRBJ2-1,TRBV5-1,TGCGCCAGCAGCTTGAGAACGGAGGCCCTCAATGAGCAGTTCTTC,CASSLRTEALNEQFF
NA,13,many,TRBJ2-7,TRBV28,TGTGCCAGCAGGCCCACAGGGCCCTACGAGCAGTACTTC,CASRPTGPYEQYF
TRBD2,16,many,TRBJ2-7,TRBV7-2,TGTGCCAGCAGCTTAGTAGGGCTAGCGGGAGCCTACGAGCAGTACTTC,CASSLVGLAGAYEQYF
NA,14,many,TRBJ2-3,TRBV19,TGTGCCAGTAGTATCCGGGACAACACAGATACGCAGTATTTT,CASSIRDNTDTQYF
NA,15,many,TRBJ2-2,TRBV4-1,TGCGCCAGCAGCCAAGGGCCTCTTCGGGGCGGGGAGCTGTTTTTT,CASSQGPLRGGELFF
NA,13,NA,TRBJ2-7,TRBV10-2,TGCGCCAGCAGTACCGGGACGGCCCTCGAGCAGTACTTC,CASSTGTALEQYF
NA,12,many,TRBJ1-3,TRBV5-1,TGCGCCAGCGGAGCGCCCGGAAACACCATATATTTT,CASGAPGNTIYF
TRBD2,14,many,TRBJ2-3,TRBV6-4,TGTGCCAGCAGTACTAGCGGGAGCACAGATACGCAGTATTTT,CASSTSGSTDTQYF
NA,15,NA,TRBJ2-7,TRBV7-2,TGTGCCAGCAGCTTAGGGTTACAGGTTGAAGGCGAGCAGTACTTC,CASSLGLQVEGEQYF
NA,13,many,TRBJ2-7,TRBV12-3/TRBV12-4,TGTGCCAGCAGTTTAGGCGGAACCTACGAGCAGTACTTC,CASSLGGTYEQYF
NA,13,many,TRBJ2-3,TRBV7-9,TGTGCCAGCAGCCCAAAGGGCCCAGATACGCAGTATTTT,CASSPKGPDTQYF
NA,11,few,TRBJ2-1,TRBV6-2/TRBV6-3,TGTGCCAGCAGTTACGGAGGGAAGCAGTTCTTC,CASSYGGKQFF
NA,18,few,TRBJ2-5,TRBV14,TGTGCCAGCAGCCAAGAGTCTACGATGGTGTGGGAGCAAGAGACCCAGTACTTC,CASSQESTMVWEQETQYF
NA,16,few,TRBJ2-6,TRBV12-3/TRBV12-4,TGTGCCAGCAGTTTCACAGGGATTTTTGGGGCCAACGTCCTGACTTTC,CASSFTGIFGANVLTF
TRBD1,14,NA,TRBJ2-7,TRBV28,TGTGCCAGCACTCCCGGGACAGGGGATTACGAGCAGTACTTC,CASTPGTGDYEQYF
NA,13,few,TRBJ2-7,TRBV12-3/TRBV12-4,TGTGCCAGCAGTTTAAACGCCCACTACGAGCAGTACTTC,CASSLNAHYEQYF
TRBD2,19,many,TRBJ2-6,TRBV7-9,TGTGCCAGCAGCTTCCCAGTCGGGGGGAGAGCCACTGGGGCCAACGTCCTGACTTTC,CASSFPVGGRATGANVLTF
NA,11,NA,TRBJ1-1,TRBV29-1,TGCAGCGTTGGAGAGTTGTATGAAGCTTTCTTT,CSVGELYEAFF